The 17 T cell receptor beta chains below were found in one sample sequenced in a study of regulatory T cells in long-lasting Graves disease. The time point denotes: newly diagnosed GD, antithyroid drugs for less than 3 months. RNA isolated from PBMCs was used to make the TCR library. Libraries of TCR beta came from iRepertoire HTBI primers plus Arm-PCR of CDR3 regions. TCRdb independently ran MiXCR on the multiplex PCR reads; one entry per CDR3 protein. The sample records under 500,000 distinct CDR3 sequences, around 17% being singletons. This sample also belongs to another study, concerning T cells in Graves' hyperthyroidism and ophthalmopathy.

This material consisted of peripheral blood mononuclear cells (PBMCs), taken at new diagnosis, from a patient treated with antithyroid drugs. The source of these receptors is a young woman with Graves disease.

At least ten counts were recorded for this clonotype. The chain employs TRBV2 and TRBJ2-7; possibly TRBD1 or TRBD2 for D (5 bases each). With 0 bases removed from V and 3 bases from J, the gap between germline ends came to 12 bases. CDR1 SNHLY and CDR2 FYNNEI come from the germline V gene. This CDR3 has 15 residues. CDR3 bases: TGTGCCAGCAGTGAAGCCCGGGGACGGGACTACGAGCAGTACTTC. It translates to CASSEARGRDYEQYF. Together with reference TRBV2 and TRBJ2-7, the CDR3 gives the full variable domain: EPEVTQTPSHQVTQMGQEVILRCVPISNHLYFYWYRQILGQKVEFLVSFYNNEISEKSEIFDDQFSVERPDGSNFTLKIRSTKLEDSAMYFCASSEARGRDYEQYFGPGTRLTVT.

This clonotype was seen ten or more times. This rearrangement joins TRBV7-2 to TRBJ2-3; D gene uncertain. CDR1 SGHTA and CDR2 FQGNSA come from the germline V gene. Trimming stripped 3 bases from V and 2 bases from J, with 6 bases between. The CDR3 has 13 amino acids. The CDR3 is CASSFGVTDTQYF. The CDR3 nucleotides read TGTGCCAGCAGCTTCGGTGTCACAGATACGCAGTATTTT.

As concerns this clonotype: A clone one base away is much larger, so this may be a read error. The chain is built from TRBV7-9 and TRBJ1-1; D unresolved. The V end lost 1 base, the J end lost 4 bases, and 7 bases lay between the germline ends. Germline V CDR1 and CDR2: SEHNR, FQNEAQ (reference sequence). This CDR3 region has 13 residues. The CDR3 bases are TGTGCCAGCAGCTTAGTTCCTGTCACTGAAGCTTTCTTT. This gives the protein CASSLVPVTEAFF.

This clonotype showed up many times. V is TRBV6-2 or TRBV6-3 and J is TRBJ2-5, with 7 nucleotides matching TRBD2. Germline V gives CDR1 MNHEY, CDR2 SVGEGT. The CDR3 loop spans 13 amino acids. The V segment lost 4 bases and the J segment 2 bases; nucleotides outside the gene matches: 1. CDR3 nucleotides: TGTGCCAGCAGTTGGCGGGGGCAAGAGACCCAGTACTTC. It yields the protein CASSWRGQETQYF.

This clonotype was counted only a few times. This chain uses TRBV6-1 with TRBJ2-3; TRBD2 aligns across 11 bases. This CDR3 region has 14 residues. Germline V CDR1 and CDR2: MNHNS, SASEGT. V was clipped by 5 bases and J by 7 bases; unmatched bases: 5. The CDR3 bases are TGTGCCAGCAGTCCGACTAGCGGGACAAATACGCAGTATTTT. This sequence encodes CASSPTSGTNTQYF.

This clonotype was recorded at least ten times. V and J are TRBV2 and TRBJ1-5, with D possibly matching TRBD1 (5 bases). Germline V lookup: CDR1 SNHLY, CDR2 FYNNEI. V lost 6 bases and J lost 2, with 20 bases in between. This CDR3 spans 17 amino acids. Here the CDR3 reads CASRRGSLGMGNQPQHF. DNA for the CDR3: TGTGCCAGCAGGAGGGGATCCTTGGGAATGGGCAATCAGCCCCAGCATTTT.

This clonotype was observed many times. V and J are TRBV30 and TRBJ2-2; the D is unclear. This CDR3 contains 13 residues. Germline V CDR1 and CDR2: GTSNPN, SVGIG (reference sequence). Trimming stripped 2 bases from V and 1 base from J, with 5 bases between. In nucleotides, the CDR3 is TGTGCCTGGAGTTCGATGAACACCGGGGAGCTGTTTTTT. Translated: CAWSSMNTGELFF.

A remark on this clonotype: This sequence is one base from a far larger clone and is likely a read error. The chain combines TRBV20-1 with TRBJ2-4; 7 positions match TRBD2. The tail of the sequence fits TRBJ2-1 better, so the J call may be wrong. CDR1 is DFQATT and CDR2 is SNEGSKA in the germline V gene (reference sequence). This CDR3 is built from 14 residues. CDR3 region: CSARGQRDLNGQFF. DNA for the CDR3: TGCAGTGCTAGAGGCCAGCGGGACCTCAATGGGCAGTTCTTC.

This chain joins TRBV20-1 and TRBJ2-1, with a tentative D call TRBD2 (5 bases). The CDR3 is 15 amino acids. The V gene lost 0 bases and the J gene lost 3 bases, with 12 bases spanning the gap. Looked up from germline, CDR1 is DFQATT and CDR2 is SNEGSKA (reference sequence). The CDR3 here is CSARDETGFYNEQFF. DNA for the CDR3: TGCAGTGCTAGAGATGAAACGGGGTTCTACAATGAGCAGTTCTTC.

Only a few counts were recorded for this clonotype. The chain couples TRBV5-6 to TRBJ1-1; D call uncertain. CDR1 is SGHDT, CDR2 YYEEEE, per germline. The V gene lost 4 bases and the J gene lost 7 bases, with 11 bases spanning the gap. CDR3 size: 12 residues. Here the CDR3 DNA reads TGTGCCAGCAGCCTTACAATGGATGAAGCTTTCTTT. Its protein product is CASSLTMDEAFF. The full variable domain, completed using reference TRBV5-6 and TRBJ1-1, is DAGVTQSPTHLIKTRGQQVTLRCSPKSGHDTVSWYQQALGQGPQFIFQYYEEEERQRGNFPDRFSGHQFPNYSSELNVNALLLGDSALYLCASSLTMDEAFFGQGTRLTVV.

This clonotype has at least ten counts. The V gene is TRBV6-1, the J gene TRBJ1-2; the D is unclear. Trimming stripped 2 bases from V and 11 bases from J, with 12 bases between. The CDR3 covers 12 residues. CDR1 and CDR2 from the germline V gene are MNHNS and SASEGT. This CDR3 is CASSETSVVYTF. The CDR3 bases are TGTGCCAGCAGTGAAACGTCCGTGGTGTACACCTTC.

There are many counts of this clonotype. This rearrangement joins TRBV11-1 to TRBJ2-1; tentative D call: TRBD2 (6 bases). The CDR3 is made up of 16 amino acids. V lost 3 bases and J 4 bases, leaving 16 bases between the germline ends. Per the germline V gene, CDR1 is SGHAT and CDR2 is FQDESV (reference sequence). CDR3 protein: CASSLILAAVYNEQFF. Written as DNA, the CDR3 is TGTGCCAGCAGCTTGATACTAGCCGCGGTTTACAATGAGCAGTTCTTC.

This clonotype was observed many times. This CDR3 is CASSLGWASGSIQETQYF. The CDR3 nucleotides read TGTGCCAGCAGCTTAGGGTGGGCGTCCGGGAGCATACAAGAGACCCAGTACTTC. The V gene is TRBV7-2, the J gene TRBJ2-5, with a possible D match to TRBD2 (6 bases). The germline V gene has CDR1 SGHTA and CDR2 FQGNSA. V shed 1 base and J shed 2 bases, with 20 bases lying between them. This CDR3 has 18 amino acids.

This clonotype was found many times. The V gene is TRBV3-1, the J gene TRBJ2-3; D call uncertain. The CDR3 consists of 15 residues. V was pared by 0 bases and J by 8 bases, with 15 bases between. CDR1 and CDR2 (germline): LGHDT, YNNKEL (reference sequence). The CDR3 here is CASSQEPRWIGTQYF. CDR3 coding DNA: TGTGCCAGCAGCCAAGAACCCCGCTGGATCGGTACGCAGTATTTT.

This clonotype has a count of ten or more. The chain carries TRBV11-2 and TRBJ2-7; D is uncertain. Trimming stripped 11 bases from V and 2 bases from J, with 19 bases between. Per the germline V gene, CDR1 is SGHAT and CDR2 is FQNNGV. This CDR3 is built from 14 residues. CDR3 sequence reads: CACGAGGRPYEQYF. The CDR3, as DNA: TGTGCCTGCGGCGCTGGTGGCCGCCCCTACGAGCAGTACTTC.

This clonotype was observed at least ten times. This chain connects TRBV28 to TRBJ1-1; tentative D call: TRBD1 (6 bases). V lost 3 bases, J lost 8 bases, and 16 bases lay in between. There are 14 residues in the CDR3. The germline CDR1 and CDR2 sequences are MDHEN and SYDVKM. CDR3 bases: TGTGCCAGCAGTTTGTACCTGGGGGGCCCAGAAGCTTTCTTT. This encodes CASSLYLGGPEAFF. The variable domain in full, completed from reference TRBV28 and TRBJ1-1, reads DVKVTQSSRYLVKRTGEKVFLECVQDMDHENMFWYRQDPGLGLRLIYFSYDVKMKEKGDIPEGYSVSREKKERFSLILESASTNQTSMYLCASSLYLGGPEAFFGQGTRLTVV.

This chain links TRBV11-3 with TRBJ2-2; 9 bases are a match to TRBD1. V lost 4 bases and J lost 7; bases outside the gene matches: 7. CDR3 length: 15 residues. CDR1 and CDR2 from the germline V gene are SGHNT and YENEEA. CDR3: CASSSNRGLNGELFF. The CDR3 nucleotides are TGTGCCAGCAGCTCCAACAGGGGGCTTAACGGGGAGCTGTTTTTT.